Below, 7 T cell receptor beta chains from the same sample are listed, as sequenced in a study of graft-versus-host responses after intestinal transplantation. The table came from immunoSEQ multiplex PCR; TCRdb's copy has only in-frame clones and leaves some out. The data contain 14,000 to 15,000 clones, about 93% of them singletons. Sequences were derived from PBMCs, sampled 9 days after transplant. All receptors come from a human patient who received an intestinal transplant, so some T cells may come from the graft donor.

The rearrangement joins TRBV27 to TRBJ2-7; possible D gene TRBD2, 6 bases. The V end lost 6 bases, the J end lost 5 bases, and 17 bases lay between the germline ends. The CDR3 sequence is 14 residues long. Germline lookup yields CDR1 MNHEY and CDR2 SMNVEV (reference sequence). The CDR3 is CASSLIRGRNEQYF. The CDR3 DNA sequence: TGTGCCAGCAGCCTTATACGGGGGAGGAACGAGCAGTACTTC.

The chain links TRBV9 to TRBJ2-5; 10 bases agree with TRBD2. The CDR3 covers 15 residues. Germline-derived CDR1 and CDR2 are SGDLS and YYNGEE. Unmatched junction bases numbered 1, after V lost 0 bases and J lost 2 bases. The CDR3 loop reads CASSVASGRQETQYF. CDR3 DNA sequence: TGTGCCAGCAGCGTAGCTAGCGGGAGACAAGAGACCCAGTACTTC.

The chain uses TRBV2 and TRBJ1-1, with TRBD1 as a possible D gene (6 bases). In germline, CDR1 is SNHLY, CDR2 FYNNEI. V was shortened by 5 bases and J by 10 bases, with 17 bases between the two germline ends. This CDR3 spans 13 amino acids. The CDR3 loop reads CASSLGGANGAFF. Here the CDR3 DNA reads TGTGCCAGCAGTCTCGGGGGGGCCAACGGAGCTTTCTTT.

V usage is TRBV6-6 and J usage is TRBJ2-5, with D unresolved. This CDR3 region has 11 residues. V gave up 2 bases and J gave up 5 bases, with 3 bases separating them. Germline assignment: CDR1 MNHNY and CDR2 SVGAGI (reference sequence). The chain's CDR3 is CASSYVETQYF. The CDR3 bases are TGTGCCAGCAGTTACGTCGAGACCCAGTACTTC.

The J gene is TRBJ2-2, the V gene TRBV28; no clear D. Trimming took 3 bases from V and 4 from J, leaving 3 bases between them. CDR1 is MDHEN and CDR2 is SYDVKM in the germline V gene. The length of the CDR3 is 12 residues. CDR3 region: CASSFFTGELFF. DNA for the CDR3: TGTGCCAGCAGTTTCTTCACCGGGGAGCTGTTTTTT.

The chain is built from TRBV6-5 and TRBJ2-7; 9 nucleotides align to TRBD2. The CDR3 has 16 residues. Looked up from germline, CDR1 is MNHEY and CDR2 is SVGAGI. The V segment lost 0 bases and the J segment 8 bases; nucleotides outside the gene matches: 11. The CDR3 DNA sequence: TGTGCCAGCAGTTACTCCCGACTAGCGGACTACTCCCAGCAGTACTTC. It codes for CASSYSRLADYSQQYF.

Turning to this clone: A read error may produce the germline difference seen at one junction end. This rearrangement joins TRBV7-7 to TRBJ2-7; 7 positions match TRBD1. Germline V gives CDR1 SSHAT, CDR2 FNYEAQ (reference sequence). This CDR3 contains 13 residues. Here the CDR3 DNA reads TGTGCTAGCAGCTTAGGGGGCTGCTACGAGCAGTACTTC. This codes for CASSLGGCYEQYF.